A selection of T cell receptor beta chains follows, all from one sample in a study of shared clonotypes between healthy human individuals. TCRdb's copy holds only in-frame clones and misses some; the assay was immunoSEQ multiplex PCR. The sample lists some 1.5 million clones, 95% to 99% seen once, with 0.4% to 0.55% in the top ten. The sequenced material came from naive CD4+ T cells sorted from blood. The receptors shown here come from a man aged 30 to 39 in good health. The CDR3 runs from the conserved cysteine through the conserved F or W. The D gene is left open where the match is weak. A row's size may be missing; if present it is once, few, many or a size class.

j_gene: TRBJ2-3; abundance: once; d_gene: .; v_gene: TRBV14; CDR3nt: TGTGCCAGCAGCCAAGTTATTAGGATGTCTAGCACAGATACGCAGTATTTT; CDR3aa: CASSQVIRMSSTDTQYF
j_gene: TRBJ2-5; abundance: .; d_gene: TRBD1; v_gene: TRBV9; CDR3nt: TGTGCCAGCAGCCCCGGGACAGGGGTACAAGAGACCCAGTACTTC; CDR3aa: CASSPGTGVQETQYF
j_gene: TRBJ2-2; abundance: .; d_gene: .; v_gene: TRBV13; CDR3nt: TGTGCCAGCAGCCAGAGAGGGACAACGAACACCGGGGAGCTGTTTTTT; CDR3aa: CASSQRGTTNTGELFF
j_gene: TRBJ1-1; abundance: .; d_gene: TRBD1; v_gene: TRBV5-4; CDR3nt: TGTGCCAGCAGCGAGGCAGGGGGTAGGACTGAAGCTTTCTTT; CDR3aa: CASSEAGGRTEAFF
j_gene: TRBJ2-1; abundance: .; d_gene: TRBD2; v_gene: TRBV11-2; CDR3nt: TGTGCCAGCAAAGGACTAGCGGGAGGACGCTACAATGAGCAGTTCTTC; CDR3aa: CASKGLAGGRYNEQFF
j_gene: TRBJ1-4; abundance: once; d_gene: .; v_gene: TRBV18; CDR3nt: TGTGCCAGCTCACCCGTAAGCCTCAATGAAAAACTGTTTTTT; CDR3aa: CASSPVSLNEKLFF
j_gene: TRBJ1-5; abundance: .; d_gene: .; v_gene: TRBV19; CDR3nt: TGTGCCAGTCATTCGCTTTGGGGGAAAAAAGGCTTACAGCCCCAGCATTTT; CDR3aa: CASHSLWGKKGLQPQHF
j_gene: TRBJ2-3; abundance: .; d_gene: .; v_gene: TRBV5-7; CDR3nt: TGTGCCAGCAGCCCGTCCGGGAGCACAGATACGCAGTATTTT; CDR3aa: CASSPSGSTDTQYF
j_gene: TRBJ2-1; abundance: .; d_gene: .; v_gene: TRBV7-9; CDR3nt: TGTGCCAGCAGCTACGTGGGAGTTTGGGAGCAGTTCTTC; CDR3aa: CASSYVGVWEQFF
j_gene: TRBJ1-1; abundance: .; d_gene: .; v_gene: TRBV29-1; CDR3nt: TGCAGCGGGGGGGCAGGGACGAACACTGAAGCTTTCTTT; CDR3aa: CSGGAGTNTEAFF
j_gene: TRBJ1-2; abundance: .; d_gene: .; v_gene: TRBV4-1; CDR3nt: TGCGCCAGCAGCCAGACAACTCCCGTTGAGGCTATTAACTATGGCTACACCTTC; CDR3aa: CASSQTTPVEAINYGYTF
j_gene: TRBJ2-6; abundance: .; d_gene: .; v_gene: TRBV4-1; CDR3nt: TGCGCCAGCAGCCAAGTGGTTCAGGGAGGTCCTGGGGCCAACGTCCTGACTTTC; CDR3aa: CASSQVVQGGPGANVLTF
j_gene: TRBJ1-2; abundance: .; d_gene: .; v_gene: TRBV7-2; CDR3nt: TGTGCCAGCAGCTTAGGTTTGGGGGATGGCTACACCTTC; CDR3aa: CASSLGLGDGYTF
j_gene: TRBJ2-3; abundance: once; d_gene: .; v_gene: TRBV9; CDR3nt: TGTGCCAGCAGCGTAGGGTCAACTAGCACAGATACGCAGTATTTT; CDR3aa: CASSVGSTSTDTQYF
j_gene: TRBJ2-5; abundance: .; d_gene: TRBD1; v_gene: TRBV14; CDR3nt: TGTGCCAGCAGCCAGAGACGGACAGGGAAAGAGACCCAGTACTTC; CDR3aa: CASSQRRTGKETQYF
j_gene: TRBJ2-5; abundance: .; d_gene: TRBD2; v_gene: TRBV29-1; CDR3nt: TGCAGCGTTCTTAACGGACTAGCGGGAGAGACCCAGTACTTC; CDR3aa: CSVLNGLAGETQYF
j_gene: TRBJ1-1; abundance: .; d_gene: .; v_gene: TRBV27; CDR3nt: TGTGCCAGCACTAACAGGATTTACACTGAAGCTTTCTTT; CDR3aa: CASTNRIYTEAFF
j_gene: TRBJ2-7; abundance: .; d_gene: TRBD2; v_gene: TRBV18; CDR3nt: TGTGCCAGCTCACCCGTAAACGGGACTAGCGCCTACGAGCAGTACTTC; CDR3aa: CASSPVNGTSAYEQYF
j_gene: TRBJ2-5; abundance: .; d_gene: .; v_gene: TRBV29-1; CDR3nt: TGCAGCGTTGTGTCAGGGGCGGCCCAAGAGACCCAGTACTTC; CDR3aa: CSVVSGAAQETQYF
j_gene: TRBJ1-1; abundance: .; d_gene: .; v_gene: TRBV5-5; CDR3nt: TGTGCCAGCAGCTTACCCTTCCGGCGCGACACTGAAGCTTTCTTT; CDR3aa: CASSLPFRRDTEAFF
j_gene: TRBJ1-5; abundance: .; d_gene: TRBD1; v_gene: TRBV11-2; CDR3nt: TGTGCCAGCAGCGTAGACAGGGACAATCAGCCCCAGCATTTT; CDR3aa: CASSVDRDNQPQHF
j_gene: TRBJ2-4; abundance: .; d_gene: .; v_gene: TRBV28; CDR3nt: TGTGCCAGCAGTTCGATTCCACCCCCCGCCAAAAACATTCAGTACTTC; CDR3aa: CASSSIPPPAKNIQYF
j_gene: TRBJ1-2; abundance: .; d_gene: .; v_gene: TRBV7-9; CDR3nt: TGTGCCAGCAGCTTAGCGAGGGAGACGAGTGGCTACACCTTC; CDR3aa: CASSLARETSGYTF
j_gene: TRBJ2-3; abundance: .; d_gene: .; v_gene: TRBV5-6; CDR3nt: TGTGCCAGCAGTCAACTGGCTGGAGGGACAGATACGCAGTATTTT; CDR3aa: CASSQLAGGTDTQYF